This TCR beta chain was profiled in a study of blood T cells in healthy people across ages. Overall study results and limits: Nothing was known about donor CMV status, and this possibly confounded expanded clonotype changes. The long-lived group displayed more naive CD4+ cells, plus higher diversity, than the aged donors did.

This clonotype was seen a few times. Its cognate antigen is unknown. The CDR3 covers 18 residues. Trimming stripped 0 bases from V and 0 bases from J, with 17 bases between. Germline loops: CDR1 DFQATT, CDR2 SNEGSKA (reference sequence). A sample-barcoded 5' primer and a J-beta primer mix were used in a second PCR of roughly 6 to 11 cycles. TCRdb called the 5' RACE reads again in MiXCR, with one record for every CDR3 protein. The data show some 1,500,000 distinct CDR3 sequences, around 40% seen once. Extracted total RNA amounted to at least 5.5 micrograms for each sample. The rearrangement joins TRBV20-1 to TRBJ1-4, with D tentatively TRBD1 (5 bases). The sample was blood. The receptor comes from a woman between 18 and 30 years old in good health. CDR3 coding DNA: TGCAGTGCTAGAGATCCTCGGAAGAGGGGTGCAACTAATGAAAAACTGTTTTTT. Its translation: CSARDPRKRGATNEKLFF.